These T cell receptor beta chains were read from a single sample in a study of OX40 agonist ivuxolimab in advanced cancers. Data came from immunoSEQ multiplex PCR; TCRdb stores just in-frame clones and leaves some out. The sample includes some 47,000 clones, roughly 78% seen only once; the top ten take under 2%. This sample comprised CD4+ or CD8+ T cells sorted from blood, obtained in a trial of the OX40 agonist ivuxolimab. These receptors all stem from an adult with an advanced solid tumor such as melanoma, head and neck, liver or kidney cancer. Each CDR3 is given with its conserved first and last residue. Clone size is stated in some rows and not others, as once, few, many or a class when expanded.

NA | TRBJ1-5 | TRBV19 | CATSGSHSNQPQHF
NA | TRBJ2-2 | TRBV4-3 | CASSLVLAGGPMAGELFF
NA | TRBJ1-6 | TRBV5-6 | CASNWWGTRNNSPLHF
NA | TRBJ2-1 | TRBV5-1 | CASSLGRGGLAGLNEQFF
NA | TRBJ2-3 | TRBV7-3 | CASSFMGTDTQYF
NA | TRBJ1-5 | TRBV2 | CASSGQGNQPQHF
NA | TRBJ2-3 | TRBV11-2 | CASRRGKGGHTDTQYF
NA | TRBJ2-1 | TRBV5-1 | CASSRTTGMSYNEQFF
few | TRBJ2-1 | TRBV7-8 | CASSLYVEHYNEQFF
few | TRBJ2-1 | TRBV6-1 | CASSEAGAGGKRGEQFF
NA | TRBJ1-2 | TRBV7-9 | CASSLGQGPNYGYTF
NA | TRBJ2-7 | TRBV5-8 | CASSLKNQGTGFYEQYF
once | TRBJ1-6 | TRBV30 | CAWTIPTEGNSPLHF
few | TRBJ1-2 | TRBV10-3 | CAIKGGDYGYTF
NA | TRBJ2-5 | TRBV5-1 | CANSFIASGAGETQYF
NA | TRBJ1-1 | TRBV13 | CASSLRGGRRMNTEAFF
once | TRBJ1-3 | TRBV6-1 | CASSELLAVSGNTIYF
NA | TRBJ2-7 | TRBV6-1 | CASSEAATRAAYEQYF
NA | TRBJ1-4 | TRBV19 | CASSTQTGTYEKLFF
few | TRBJ1-5 | TRBV23-1 | CASFRSRNQPQHF
NA | TRBJ2-6 | TRBV23-1 | CASSQSRETGILTLYPGANVLTF
NA | TRBJ2-7 | TRBV7-9 | CASSLHRSEQYF
NA | TRBJ2-2 | TRBV5-1 | CASSPQGATGELFF
few | TRBJ1-6 | TRBV30 | CAWSVGGRDSPLHF
NA | TRBJ1-1 | TRBV9 | CASSVESTNTEAFF
NA | TRBJ2-3 | TRBV18 | CASSPPEGTDTQYF
once | TRBJ1-1 | TRBV5-1 | CASTQGPGQLNTEAFF
NA | TRBJ2-3 | TRBV11-3 | CASSFSGGAEDTQYF
NA | TRBJ2-7 | TRBV11-2 | CASSLVPIHNYEQYF
once | TRBJ2-7 | TRBV6-1 | CASRREGSRYEQYF
NA | TRBJ2-2 | TRBV6-1 | CASSLQVGELFF
NA | TRBJ1-2 | TRBV25-1 | CASSETGNNYGYTF
few | TRBJ1-5 | TRBV2 | CASSGGSNSNQPQHF
NA | TRBJ2-7 | TRBV7-2 | CASSHDMGYEQYF
NA | TRBJ2-7 | TRBV25-1 | CASSEFEGTSYEQYF
once | TRBJ1-2 | TRBV29-1 | CSVETSGVYGYTF
once | TRBJ2-7 | TRBV5-1 | CASSLDGLYEQYF
NA | TRBJ2-7 | TRBV2 | CAQGAMDEQYF
NA | TRBJ2-7 | TRBV7-3 | CASSQGSNKYEQYF
NA | TRBJ2-3 | TRBV7-7 | CASSPSWGADTQYF
few | TRBJ2-7 | TRBV19 | CASSTAPGQGSEQYF
NA | TRBJ2-3 | TRBV2 | CASSLRISTDTQYF
NA | TRBJ1-4 | TRBV12-5 | CASGLVRPEKLFF
few | TRBJ1-1 | TRBV6-6 | CASRLPTTQNTEAFF
NA | TRBJ2-2 | TRBV18 | CASSQGLAGNTGELFF
once | TRBJ2-5 | TRBV28 | CASRRGGAQYF
NA | TRBJ2-7 | TRBV27 | CASSSSPNRLYEQYF
NA | TRBJ2-3 | TRBV11-2 | CASSRQGGASGSTDTQYF
NA | TRBJ1-2 | TRBV5-1 | CASSLVDRDYGYTF
NA | TRBJ2-7 | TRBV30 | CAWSYQGEQYF
NA | TRBJ2-7 | TRBV10-3 | CAISEPTGLAHFHEQYF
NA | TRBJ2-1 | TRBV7-3 | CASSPGGGRKYNEQFF
NA | TRBJ2-1 | TRBV7-8 | CASSPRTHGSEQFF
NA | TRBJ2-5 | TRBV19 | CASRQPGHPQETQYF